Reported below is one T cell receptor beta chain. This clonotype has more than one count but fewer than ten. Which antigen it targets is not known. No much larger clone exists at a distance of one base, and base qualities are not known. The sample is drawn from a study of response to subunit inactivated influenza vaccine (dated by TCRdb to 2016 to 2018). Broadly, across the study: Deep quantitative profiling of the T cell receptor repertoire was used in the study to follow responses to a trivalent subunit inactivated influenza vaccine.

The receptor library was made with RT-PCR. The sample was run on an Illumina HiSeq 2500. Starting from the raw public reads, TCRdb applied fastp trimming at Q25, assembled clones with MiXCR and retained in-frame beta chains. CDR3 protein duplicates are merged, each entry listing the most common genes and DNA. Recorded for this sample are about 700,000 distinct CDR3 sequences; approximately 15% of them occurred a single time. 6.5% to 8.5% of the sample is taken by the ten largest. The germline V gene specifies MNHEY as CDR1 and SVGEGT as CDR2. V trim: 8 bases; J trim: 3 bases; unmatched bases: 7. CDR3 length: 15 amino acids, cysteine to phenylalanine. The read is trimmed to its CDR3 DNA, 45 bases read in frame from base 1. Overall study results and their limits: According to the authors, only a limited number of new T cells may be recruited by each seasonal influenza vaccination.

The source of this sequence is a man aged 45-60 years who received an inactivated influenza vaccine. Donor details come from another sample of the same person, matched by shared clones. Material: PBMCs from blood, obtained 14 to 15 days before vaccination. The chain employs TRBV6-2 or TRBV6-3 and TRBJ2-1; 10 central nucleotides agree with TRBD2. Here is the DNA: TGTGCCAGCGGCAGGGGGACTAGCGTCTACAATGAGCAGTTCTTC. It specifies CASGRGTSVYNEQFF.